This entry lists 10 T cell receptor beta chains sequenced from one sample in a study of blood T cell repertoires in COVID-19. This table comes from immunoSEQ multiplex PCR, and its TCRdb copy is limited to in-frame clones, with some not included. The sample records hundreds of thousands of clones, about nine tenths being singletons. Sample: peripheral blood. These receptors were collected from a woman aged 45-59 years who had recovered from COVID-19.

This chain joins TRBV5-1 and TRBJ2-1; 7 bases fit TRBD1. The CDR3 totals 14 residues. Germline values: CDR1 SGHRS, CDR2 YFSETQ. V gave up 4 bases and J gave up 6 bases; unmatched junction bases: 7. The CDR3 DNA follows: TGCGCCAGCAGCCCGACAGGGTTAGGCAATGAGCAGTTCTTC. Translated: CASSPTGLGNEQFF.

The chain couples TRBV6-6 to TRBJ1-5; TRBD1 matches at 9 bases. There are 17 residues in the CDR3. Germline assignment: CDR1 MNHNY and CDR2 SVGAGI (reference sequence). The junction had 11 bases not matched to a gene; V was cut back by 5 bases and J by 3 bases. This CDR3 is CASSPTGTGQPNQPQHF. CDR3 sequence (DNA): TGTGCCAGCAGTCCTACCGGGACAGGGCAGCCCAATCAGCCCCAGCATTTT.

This sequence joins TRBV7-2 and TRBJ1-2; no reliable D call. The ends were cut back, 1 base at V and 3 bases at J, with 12 bases in the middle. Germline V lookup: CDR1 SGHTA, CDR2 FQGNSA. This CDR3 spans 15 amino acids. In DNA form, the CDR3 reads TGTGCCAGCAGCTTAGTGGGCAGGATAGACTATGGCTACACCTTC. Translating gives CASSLVGRIDYGYTF.

The rearrangement links TRBV12-3 or TRBV12-4 to TRBJ1-2, with D maybe TRBD1 (5 bases). The V gene lost 6 bases and the J gene lost 4 bases, with 9 bases spanning the gap. The CDR3 extends over 12 amino acids. CDR3 nucleotides: TGTGCCAGCAGGAGAGACAGCTATGGCTACACCTTC. Translated, it gives CASRRDSYGYTF.

In its sample, this clone was seen a few times. This chain connects TRBV6-5 to TRBJ2-5, with a weak D call TRBD1 (6 bases). The CDR3 has 14 amino acids. The germline CDR1 and CDR2 sequences are MNHEY and SVGAGI. The CDR3, as DNA: TGTGCACAACAGGGTCCCCACAATCAAGAGACCCAGTACTTC. It yields the protein CAQQGPHNQETQYF.

With respect to this clone: Other nucleotide sequences from this sample produce the same CDR3. This chain connects TRBV30 to TRBJ1-6; no clear D gene. The germline V and J ends were trimmed by 1 base and 7 bases, with 8 bases remaining between them. Germline CDR1 is GTSNPN and CDR2 is SVGIG (reference sequence). The CDR3 consists of 13 residues. CDR3 coding DNA: TGTGCCTGGAGTGGAGGAGGCAATTCACCCCTCCACTTT. Amino acid sequence: CAWSGGGNSPLHF. Supplemented by reference TRBV30 and TRBJ1-6, the full variable domain reads SQTIHQWPATLVQPVGSPLSLECTVEGTSNPNLYWYRQAAGRGLQLLFYSVGIGQISSEVPQNLSASRPQDRQFILSSKKLLLSDSGFYLCAWSGGGNSPLHFGNGTRLTVT.

The rearrangement joins TRBV19 to TRBJ2-4, with 10 bases identical to TRBD1. The germline gives CDR1 LNHDA, CDR2 SQIVND (reference sequence). With V trimmed by 5 bases and J by 3 bases, 7 bases remained unmatched. The CDR3 runs 16 residues. The CDR3 DNA is TGTGCCAGTAGTCCGCGACAGGGGGCGGACAAAAACATTCAGTACTTC. Residues: CASSPRQGADKNIQYF. Full variable domain (remainder filled in from reference TRBV19 and TRBJ2-4): DGGITQSPKYLFRKEGQNVTLSCEQNLNHDAMYWYRQDPGQGLRLIYYSQIVNDFQKGDIAEGYSVSREKKESFPLTVTSAQKNPTAFYLCASSPRQGADKNIQYFGAGTRLSVL.

This chain joins TRBV5-1 and TRBJ2-7; D may be TRBD2 (6 bases). The CDR3 has 17 amino acids. Per germline, CDR1 SGHRS and CDR2 YFSETQ. V dropped 1 base and J dropped 5 bases, with 22 bases sitting between them. This CDR3 is CASSLSGGGSVGDEQYF. In DNA, the CDR3 is TGCGCCAGCAGCTTGAGTGGCGGAGGGAGTGTCGGAGACGAGCAGTACTTC.

This clone appeared once. The rearrangement links TRBV7-9 to TRBJ1-6, with D possibly TRBD1 on 5 matching bases. In germline, CDR1 is SEHNR, CDR2 FQNEAQ (reference sequence). The CDR3 is 15 residues long. V was pared by 1 base and J by 10 bases, with 14 bases between. CDR3: CASSLEGAPGSPLHF. Here the CDR3 DNA reads TGTGCCAGCAGCTTAGAAGGGGCTCCCGGATCACCCCTCCACTTT. The complete variable domain, with remaining parts taken from reference TRBV7-9 and TRBJ1-6, reads DTGVSQNPRHKITKRGQNVTFRCDPISEHNRLYWYRQTLGQGPEFLTYFQNEAQLEKSRLLSDRFSAERPKGSFSTLEIQRTEQGDSAMYLCASSLEGAPGSPLHFGNGTRLTVT.

The chain carries TRBV7-2 and TRBJ2-7; 10 nucleotides match TRBD2. The CDR3 contains 17 residues. In germline, CDR1 is SGHTA, CDR2 FQGNSA. The V segment lost 5 bases and the J segment 2 bases; nucleotides outside the gene matches: 12. This CDR3 is CASSRLPASGSAYEQYF. CDR3 DNA: TGTGCCAGCAGCCGCCTCCCAGCTAGCGGGAGCGCCTACGAGCAGTACTTC.